The present entry profiles one T cell receptor (beta chain) with its context. The source of the sample is a study of blood T cell repertoires in COVID-19. Study-level background: The cDNA or gDNA used as material had been derived from T cells, B-cell-depleted T cells, or PBMCs.

Self-reported history from a screening survey and questionnaire set each donor's cohort. The recovered donors of Cohort 3 showed two negative PCRs, clearance, or symptom resolution. J gave up 0 bases and V 0 bases, and 6 bases lay outside the gene matches. The germline gives CDR1 SGHVS, CDR2 FQNEAQ. The CDR3 is 18 residues long. Measured with immunoSEQ multiplex PCR; TCRdb has only the in-frame clones, and not every one. The sample lists 350,000 to 450,000 clones, 85% to 90% occurring once. The sample taken for sequencing was PBMCs or T cells enriched from blood (not recorded which). The origin of this receptor is a woman in her 30s who had recovered from COVID-19. The rearrangement links TRBV7-8 to TRBJ2-7, with 12 bases aligning to TRBD2. The CDR3 DNA reads as TGTGCCAGCAGCTTAGCGAGTCTAGCGGGGGGGATCTCCTACGAGCAGTACTTC. Its translation is CASSLASLAGGISYEQYF.